Following are 10 T cell receptor beta chains from one sample sequenced in a study of shared clonotypes between healthy human individuals. The data were produced by immunoSEQ multiplex PCR, yet TCRdb's version contains in-frame clones alone and is incomplete. The profile shows about 1.1 million clones, about 80% of them singletons. The sequenced sample consisted of memory CD4+ T cells from PBMCs. The subset: CD45RA-negative fraction. These receptors originate from a young man in good health. Some clones in this sample may be carry-over from other donors' samples.

This clone was picked up one time. The chain has TRBV7-9 and TRBJ1-5; D gene uncertain. Germline values: CDR1 SEHNR, CDR2 FQNEAQ (reference sequence). This CDR3 spans 12 amino acids. V was shortened by 4 bases and J by 10 bases, with 11 bases between the two germline ends. For the CDR3, the DNA is TGTGCCAGCAGCTCACCCAATACACCCCAGCATTTT. It translates to CASSSPNTPQHF.

In its sample, this clone was seen once. The V call is TRBV18, the J call TRBJ2-4; 10 bases agree with TRBD1. CDR3 length: 15 amino acids. The trim removed 6 bases at V and 1 base at J, leaving 3 bases unmatched. Germline V gene lookup returns CDR1 KGHSH and CDR2 LQKENI. CDR3: CASSDRGSAKNIQYF. The CDR3, as DNA: TGTGCCAGCTCGGACAGGGGGAGTGCCAAAAACATTCAGTACTTC. Variable domain in full (rest from reference TRBV18 and TRBJ2-4): NAGVMQNPRHLVRRRGQEARLRCSPMKGHSHVYWYRQLPEEGLKFMVYLQKENIIDESGMPKERFSAEFPKEGPSILRIQQVVRGDSAAYFCASSDRGSAKNIQYFGAGTRLSVL.

The chain couples TRBV30 to TRBJ2-1, with 8 bases identical to TRBD2. Germline-derived CDR1 and CDR2 are GTSNPN and SVGIG (reference sequence). V lost 4 bases and J lost 7; bases outside the gene matches: 12. This CDR3 region has 15 residues. This CDR3 is CAWITRSGSINEQFF. The CDR3 nucleotides read TGTGCCTGGATTACCCGGAGCGGGAGTATTAATGAGCAGTTCTTC.

In this sample, this clone turned up once. CDR3 in amino acids: CASSSTFTSGEQFF. The CDR3 DNA sequence: TGTGCCAGCAGTTCTACTTTCACTAGCGGCGAGCAGTTCTTC. V usage is TRBV6-5 and J usage is TRBJ2-1; TRBD2 agrees at 8 bases. V dropped 4 bases and J dropped 10; count of bases not matched to a gene: 9. Per germline, CDR1 MNHEY and CDR2 SVGAGI. The CDR3 consists of 14 residues.

The gene calls are TRBV9 and TRBJ2-2; 7 bases match TRBD2. Per germline, CDR1 SGDLS and CDR2 YYNGEE. This CDR3 is 16 amino acids long. With V trimmed by 0 bases and J by 6 bases, 8 bases remained unmatched. In nucleotides, the CDR3 is TGTGCCAGCAGCGTAGGTGGGAGGGCCGAGGCCGGGGAGCTGTTTTTT. Protein sequence: CASSVGGRAEAGELFF.

The gene calls are TRBV11-2 and TRBJ2-7; D may correspond to TRBD1 or TRBD2 (6 bases each). V dropped 7 bases and J dropped 6 bases, with 22 bases sitting between them. The CDR3 length is 15 residues. Germline assignment: CDR1 SGHAT and CDR2 FQNNGV. CDR3 amino acids: CASTPLGSGGGEQYF. The CDR3 nucleotides read TGTGCCAGCACCCCCCTCGGTAGCGGAGGGGGCGAGCAGTACTTC.

The V call is TRBV7-2, the J call TRBJ2-1; 7 nucleotides agree with TRBD2. The V gene end was trimmed by 5 bases and the J gene end by 2 bases; junction bases not matched to a gene: 6. The CDR3 is made up of 15 amino acids. The germline V gene encodes CDR1 SGHTA and CDR2 FQGNSA. CDR3 nucleotides: TGTGCCAGCAGCCCCCTACTAGCGCCCTACAATGAGCAGTTCTTC. This sequence encodes CASSPLLAPYNEQFF.

This clone was counted only a few times. The chain recombines TRBV9 with TRBJ1-1; D gene unclear. Germline CDR1 SGDLS, CDR2 YYNGEE. The CDR3 has 14 amino acids. The ends were cut back, 0 bases at V and 5 bases at J, with 11 bases in the middle. The CDR3 region is CASSVVAESTEAFF. The DNA of the CDR3 is TGTGCCAGCAGCGTAGTGGCGGAGTCAACTGAAGCTTTCTTT. The full variable domain, completed using reference TRBV9 and TRBJ1-1, is DSGVTQTPKHLITATGQRVTLRCSPRSGDLSVYWYQQSLDQGLQFLIQYYNGEERAKGNILERFSAQQFPDLHSELNLSSLELGDSALYFCASSVVAESTEAFFGQGTRLTVV.

The V and J genes are TRBV23-1 and TRBJ2-7; D possibly corresponds to TRBD2 (7 bases). TRBV23-1 is sorted into the ORF group, with uncertain function. Trimming cost V 8 bases and J 5 bases, with 25 bases left between them. CDR3 length equals 16 residues. Written as DNA, the CDR3 is TGCGCCAGCTCCACGGGGGGCAGCTGGGTCCCCAACGAGCAGTACTTC. This gives the protein CASSTGGSWVPNEQYF.

This clone was seen a single time. The genes are TRBV29-1 and TRBJ2-5; D not certain. The CDR3 is 12 residues long. Germline CDR1 and CDR2: SQVTM and ANQGSEA. Trimming pared 3 bases from V and 4 bases from J, leaving 9 bases between. CDR3: CSVERTGETQYF. The CDR3 DNA reads TGCAGCGTTGAGCGTACGGGAGAGACCCAGTACTTC.